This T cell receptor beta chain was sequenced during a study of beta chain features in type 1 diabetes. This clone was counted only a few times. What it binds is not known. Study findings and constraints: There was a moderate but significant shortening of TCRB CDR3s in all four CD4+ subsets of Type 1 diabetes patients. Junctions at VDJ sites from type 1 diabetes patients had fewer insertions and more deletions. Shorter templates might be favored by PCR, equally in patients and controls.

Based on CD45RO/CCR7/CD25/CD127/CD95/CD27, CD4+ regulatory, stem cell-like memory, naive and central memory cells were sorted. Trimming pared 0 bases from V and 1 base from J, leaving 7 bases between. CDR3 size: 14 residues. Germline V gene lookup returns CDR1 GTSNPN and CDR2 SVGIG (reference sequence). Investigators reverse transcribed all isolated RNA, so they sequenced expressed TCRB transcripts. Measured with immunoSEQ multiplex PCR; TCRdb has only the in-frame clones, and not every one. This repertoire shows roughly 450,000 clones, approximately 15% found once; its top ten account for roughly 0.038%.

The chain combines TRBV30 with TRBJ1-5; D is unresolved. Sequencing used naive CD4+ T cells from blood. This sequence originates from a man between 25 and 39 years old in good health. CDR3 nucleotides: TGTGCCTGGAGTGTATCGGGGAGCAATCAGCCCCAGCATTTT. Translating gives CAWSVSGSNQPQHF. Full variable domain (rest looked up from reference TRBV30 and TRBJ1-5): SQTIHQWPATLVQPVGSPLSLECTVEGTSNPNLYWYRQAAGRGLQLLFYSVGIGQISSEVPQNLSASRPQDRQFILSSKKLLLSDSGFYLCAWSVSGSNQPQHFGDGTRLSIL.